Given below is one T cell receptor beta chain in context. The junction and the germline gene differ at one end; a read error may be behind it. Thyroid surgery was performed in patients who had received no treatment beforehand. This sample stems from a study of metastatic and nonmetastatic thyroid tumors. The CDR3 extends over 14 amino acids. Germline CDR1 is SGHTA and CDR2 is FQGNSA. MiXCR was used by TCRdb to re-call the PCR reads. In the table there are 12,000 or so clones, around 30% of which are singletons. Material for sequencing was adjacent normal tissue. The TCR was taken from a male donor with papillary thyroid cancer or a benign thyroid nodule (not recorded which). Some clones in this sample may be carry-over from other donors' samples. This chain links TRBV7-2 with TRBJ2-3, with D perhaps matching TRBD2 (5 bases). In DNA, the CDR3 is TGTGCCAGCAGTCCGACTACTTCCACATATACGCAGTATTTT. This gives the protein CASSPTTSTYTQYF.